The table lists the clone carrying this T cell receptor (beta chain) with a few counts. Its specificity is unknown. A second roughly 7 to 11 cycle PCR used barcoded and J-beta primers. Per-sample output comprised a minimum of 2.5 million paired-end reads containing CDR3. Each CDR3 protein gets one entry after TCRdb re-called the 5' RACE reads with MiXCR. The sample holds hundreds of thousands of distinct CDR3 sequences, about 59% seen once. The source of the sample is a study of blood T cells in healthy people across ages. The CDR3 is 13 amino acids. The germline CDR1 and CDR2 sequences are DFQATT and SNEGSKA (reference sequence). Between the trimmed V and J ends, which lost 4 bases and 2 bases, there was a span of 12 bases. Collection of 7.5 to 10 milliliters of peripheral blood was performed for each donor. Study-wide findings and caveats: Lack of knowledge of donor CMV status possibly confounded expanded clonotype changes. Diversity was higher, and naive CD4+ cells more numerous, in long-lived donors than in aged donors.

The genes are TRBV20-1 and TRBJ2-7, with a possible D match to TRBD1 (6 bases). Specimen: blood. The receptor was isolated from a man younger than 45 in good health. CDR3 DNA sequence: TGCAGTGCTACCCGGGACACCACCTACGAGCAGTACTTC. It is translated as CSATRDTTYEQYF.